The subject of this entry is one T cell receptor beta chain. This sample stems from a study of blood T cell repertoires in COVID-19. Profiling relied on immunoSEQ multiplex PCR, and the TCRdb table lists in-frame clones only, not all of them. The table records 61,000 or so clones, around nine tenths of them present only once. The sequenced sample was peripheral blood. The clonotype was recovered from a woman of 80 years or more with active COVID-19.

The CDR3 coding sequence is TGTGCCAGCAGTTTAGGGGGGGGTCTCAATCAGCCCCAGCATTTT. Translated: CASSLGGGLNQPQHF. This chain connects TRBV28 to TRBJ1-5, with TRBD1 as a possible D gene (5 bases). Germline-derived CDR1 and CDR2 are MDHEN and SYDVKM. The V gene lost 2 bases and the J gene lost 3 bases, with 11 bases spanning the gap. The CDR3 spans 15 residues. Full variable domain (outside the CDR3, taken from reference TRBV28 and TRBJ1-5): DVKVTQSSRYLVKRTGEKVFLECVQDMDHENMFWYRQDPGLGLRLIYFSYDVKMKEKGDIPEGYSVSREKKERFSLILESASTNQTSMYLCASSLGGGLNQPQHFGDGTRLSIL.